This is a list of T cell receptor beta chains from one sample in a study of T cell changes during pregnancy in multiple sclerosis. The protocol was immunoSEQ multiplex PCR, while the TCRdb copy is restricted to in-frame clones and leaves out a portion. Among about 22,000 clones, roughly 92% were seen once, and the ten largest hold about 0.63%. The sample consisted of CD4+ T cells from peripheral blood mononuclear cells, taken after pregnancy. All receptors come from a female donor in good health, enrolled as a control in a pregnancy study. Both conserved end residues are part of each CDR3. A D gene is named only where the DNA matches it firmly. Some rows mark clone size as missing; the rest say once, few, many or name a class of expanded clone.

V	size	D	J	CDR3	DNA
TRBV7-8	-	TRBD1	TRBJ1-6	CASSARRGDSNSPLHF	TGTGCCAGCAGCGCCCGCCGCGGGGACAGTAATTCACCCCTCCACTTT
TRBV6-5	-	-	TRBJ2-1	CASRPTQGLYNEQFF	TGTGCCAGCAGACCCACGCAGGGACTCTACAATGAGCAGTTCTTC
TRBV14	few	-	TRBJ1-1	CASSPQQGTEAFF	TGTGCCAGCAGCCCGCAACAGGGCACTGAAGCTTTCTTT
TRBV23-1	-	TRBD2	TRBJ2-3	CASSQATTSGTDTQYF	TGCGCCAGCAGTCAAGCAACGACTAGCGGGACAGATACGCAGTATTTT
TRBV29-1	once	TRBD2	TRBJ2-7	CSVGAGGEQYF	TGCAGCGTTGGGGCGGGGGGCGAGCAGTACTTC
TRBV30	-	TRBD1	TRBJ1-5	CAWGQGSNQPQHF	TGTGCCTGGGGACAGGGGAGCAATCAGCCCCAGCATTTT
TRBV18	-	-	TRBJ1-3	CASSPLLAGPGNTIYF	TGTGCCAGCTCACCACTTTTGGCAGGCCCTGGAAACACCATATATTTT
TRBV6-6	-	TRBD2	TRBJ2-7	CASSGGTRSKQYF	TGTGCCAGCAGCGGGGGGACTAGATCAAAGCAGTACTTC
TRBV7-2	once	-	TRBJ2-5	CASSIPGRPGETQYF	TGTGCCAGCAGCATACCTGGTCGCCCGGGAGAGACCCAGTACTTC
TRBV11-2	-	-	TRBJ1-1	CASSLSSTKSAAFF	TGTGCCAGCAGCTTAAGTTCAACAAAATCTGCAGCTTTCTTT
TRBV2	-	-	TRBJ2-3	CASGQRRDTQYF	TGTGCCAGCGGTCAGCGGCGAGATACGCAGTATTTT
TRBV29-1	-	-	TRBJ1-2	CSVDRAQRGYTF	TGCAGCGTTGACAGGGCCCAGCGTGGCTACACCTTC
TRBV27	-	TRBD1	TRBJ2-2	CASSGDRAAGELFF	TGTGCCAGCAGCGGAGACAGGGCTGCCGGGGAGCTGTTTTTT
TRBV5-1	-	TRBD1	TRBJ1-1	CASKGTGNTEAFF	TGCGCCAGCAAGGGGACAGGGAACACTGAAGCTTTCTTT
TRBV19	once	TRBD2	TRBJ2-1	CASSSVGLAGGSYYNEQFF	TGTGCCAGTAGTAGTGTTGGGCTAGCGGGAGGTTCTTACTACAATGAGCAGTTCTTC
TRBV28	once	-	TRBJ2-5	CASSLRETQYF	TGTGCCAGCAGTTTACGAGAGACCCAGTACTTC
TRBV10-3	-	TRBD1	TRBJ1-2	CATFDRGLIYGYTF	TGTGCCACCTTCGACAGGGGGCTGATTTATGGCTACACCTTC
TRBV2	-	TRBD2	TRBJ2-1	CASETSQSSYNEQFF	TGTGCCAGCGAGACTAGCCAGAGCTCCTACAATGAGCAGTTCTTC